The 11 T cell receptor beta chains below all came from one sample that was sequenced in a study of technical replicates of blood from a few donors. Profiling relied on immunoSEQ multiplex PCR, and the TCRdb table lists in-frame clones only, not all of them. The repertoire includes under 90,000 clones, around 92% of them detected once, and under 0.3% sits in the top ten. The sample was T cells isolated from PBMCs. These receptors all stem from a human donor in good health.

The chain is built from TRBV4-1 and TRBJ2-6; a weak D match, TRBD1 (5 bases). The CDR3 sequence is 16 residues long. Trimming pared 8 bases from V and 2 bases from J, leaving 16 bases between. Germline CDR1 reads MGHRA; CDR2 reads YSYEKL. CDR3 protein: CASARGGITGANVLTF. The CDR3 DNA reads as TGCGCCAGCGCAAGGGGTGGCATAACTGGGGCCAACGTCCTGACTTTC.

V is TRBV27 and J is TRBJ2-1; D gene uncertain. The CDR3 covers 14 residues. Trimming pared 3 bases from V and 0 bases from J, leaving 6 bases between. CDR1 and CDR2 (germline): MNHEY, SMNVEV (reference sequence). This CDR3 reads CASSFRSSYNEQFF. The CDR3 region has the DNA TGTGCCAGCAGTTTCAGAAGCTCCTACAATGAGCAGTTCTTC.

The chain recombines TRBV30 with TRBJ1-1, with 9 positions matching TRBD1. V dropped 4 bases and J dropped 6; count of bases not matched to a gene: 15. The CDR3 is made up of 16 amino acids. Per germline, CDR1 GTSNPN and CDR2 SVGIG (reference sequence). CDR3 in amino acids: CAWTISRDREKAEAFF. The CDR3 nucleotides read TGTGCCTGGACCATATCCCGGGACAGGGAAAAGGCTGAAGCTTTCTTT. The whole variable domain, remainder taken from reference TRBV30 and TRBJ1-1, is SQTIHQWPATLVQPVGSPLSLECTVEGTSNPNLYWYRQAAGRGLQLLFYSVGIGQISSEVPQNLSASRPQDRQFILSSKKLLLSDSGFYLCAWTISRDREKAEAFFGQGTRLTVV.

This clone was recorded once. The V gene is TRBV7-9, the J gene TRBJ2-7, with D maybe TRBD1 (7 bases). Germline loops: CDR1 SEHNR, CDR2 FQNEAQ (reference sequence). The germline V and J ends were trimmed by 3 bases and 4 bases, with 16 bases remaining between them. This CDR3 spans 15 amino acids. The CDR3 DNA sequence: TGTGCCAGCAGCTTCGTCCTCAGGGGGGTTTACGAGCAGTACTTC. This encodes CASSFVLRGVYEQYF.

The chain employs TRBV9 and TRBJ1-6; TRBD1 might be the D (6 bases). CDR1 is SGDLS and CDR2 is YYNGEE in the germline V gene. The CDR3 is 15 residues long. Trimming removed 0 bases at V and 7 bases at J, with 11 bases between. CDR3 nucleotides: TGTGCCAGCAGCGTAGGGCAGGGGAGCAATTCACCCCTCCACTTT. It is translated as CASSVGQGSNSPLHF.

The rearrangement joins TRBV7-8 to TRBJ2-2; D is undetermined. V dropped 8 bases and J dropped 6 bases, with 16 bases sitting between them. In germline, CDR1 is SGHVS, CDR2 FQNEAQ. The CDR3 totals 14 residues. The CDR3 DNA is TGTGCCAGCGAGACGGCACGACTCTCCGGGGAGCTGTTTTTT. Its protein is CASETARLSGELFF.

The chain combines TRBV19 with TRBJ2-7; D possibly corresponds to TRBD1 (6 bases). There are 15 residues in the CDR3. Germline assignment: CDR1 LNHDA and CDR2 SQIVND (reference sequence). V lost 10 bases to trimming and J lost 0 bases, with 19 bases between them. The CDR3 bases are TGTGCCACGCGCCAAAGGACAGAAAGCTCCTACGAGCAGTACTTC. Protein: CATRQRTESSYEQYF.

This clone occurred once. This sequence joins TRBV7-2 and TRBJ2-7; TRBD2 agrees at 7 bases. This CDR3 has 13 residues. J was trimmed by 5 bases and V by 8 bases; bases with no gene match: 9. In germline, CDR1 is SGHTA, CDR2 FQGNSA. The CDR3 spells CASAEPRGNEQYF. The CDR3 DNA follows: TGTGCCAGCGCTGAACCGCGGGGGAACGAGCAGTACTTC.

The chain combines TRBV4-1 with TRBJ2-3; possible D gene TRBD2, 6 bases. Germline-derived CDR1 and CDR2 are MGHRA and YSYEKL. This CDR3 has 17 amino acids. V gave up 4 bases and J gave up 0 bases, with 17 bases separating them. As DNA, the CDR3 is TGCGCCAGCAGCCGACCTTTCGGGGGAACCAGCACAGATACGCAGTATTTT. Protein product: CASSRPFGGTSTDTQYF.

This chain links TRBV5-1 with TRBJ2-2; D not certain. The CDR3 is made up of 15 amino acids. Germline CDR1 reads SGHRS; CDR2 reads YFSETQ. V lost 0 bases to trimming and J lost 1 base, with 7 bases between them. The CDR3 nucleotides are TGCGCCAGCAGCTTGGTATGGCAGAACACCGGGGAGCTGTTTTTT. Residues: CASSLVWQNTGELFF.

The chain is built from TRBV19 and TRBJ1-1, with 11 nucleotides matching TRBD1. With 10 bases clipped from V and 8 bases from J, the junction kept 6 bases outside the gene matches. From germline, CDR1 is LNHDA and CDR2 SQIVND (reference sequence). The CDR3 extends over 12 amino acids. The CDR3 reads CATRTGGREAFF. The DNA of the CDR3 is TGTGCCACCAGGACAGGGGGCAGGGAAGCTTTCTTT.